This is a list of T cell receptor beta chains from one sample in a study of blood T cell repertoires in COVID-19. Sequencing was performed with immunoSEQ multiplex PCR; in TCRdb, only in-frame clones are kept and a portion is missing. The table shows about 230,000 clones, with 65% to 85% occurring only once. The sequenced sample consisted of peripheral blood. These receptors were collected from a middle-aged man with acute or convalescent COVID-19. The CDR3 runs from the conserved cysteine through the conserved F or W. The order of the fields is clone size, J gene, V gene, D gene, CDR3 protein, CDR3 DNA. A D gene is named only where the DNA matches it firmly. The size of a clone is reported for some rows only, either as once, few or many, or as a class for expanded clones.

NA,TRBJ2-1,TRBV28,NA,CASSSGGNNEQFF,TGTGCCAGCAGTTCCGGCGGAAACAATGAGCAGTTCTTC
NA,TRBJ2-1,TRBV7-6,TRBD2,CASSLAGGTSYNEQFF,TGTGCCAGCAGCTTAGCGGGGGGGACCTCCTACAATGAGCAGTTCTTC
once,TRBJ1-5,TRBV4-3,TRBD1,CASSPGTGAYSNQPQHF,TGCGCCAGCAGCCCCGGTACAGGGGCTTATAGCAATCAGCCCCAGCATTTT
NA,TRBJ2-1,TRBV7-2,NA,CASSLASQGEQFF,TGTGCCAGCAGCTTAGCGAGTCAGGGAGAGCAGTTCTTC
once,TRBJ2-1,TRBV27,TRBD1,CASSRGTGGQNEQFF,TGTGCCAGCAGTCGAGGCACAGGGGGCCAGAATGAGCAGTTCTTC
NA,TRBJ2-7,TRBV11-2,NA,CASSPWPGTYEQYF,TGTGCCAGCAGCCCATGGCCGGGGACCTACGAGCAGTACTTC
few,TRBJ2-2,TRBV5-1,NA,CASSSVQGTGSTGELFF,TGCGCCAGCAGCTCTGTACAGGGAACGGGGAGCACCGGGGAGCTGTTTTTT
few,TRBJ1-4,TRBV7-8,TRBD1,CASSFRQGDEKLFF,TGTGCCAGCAGCTTCCGACAGGGAGATGAAAAACTGTTTTTT
NA,TRBJ1-1,TRBV4-1,TRBD1,CASSSTTGVNTEAFF,TGCGCCAGCAGCTCAACGACAGGGGTGAACACTGAAGCTTTCTTT
few,TRBJ1-2,TRBV3-1/TRBV3-2,TRBD1,CASSLSDREWSGYTF,TGTGCCAGCAGCCTCTCGGACAGGGAATGGAGTGGCTACACCTTC
NA,TRBJ2-6,TRBV14,TRBD1,CASSHRDRALAGANVLTF,TGTGCCAGCAGCCACCGGGACAGGGCATTGGCTGGGGCCAACGTCCTGACTTTC
NA,TRBJ2-1,TRBV7-2,NA,CASSSQSGGSNEQFF,TGTGCCAGCAGCTCCCAATCCGGGGGAAGCAATGAGCAGTTCTTC
NA,TRBJ1-2,TRBV5-6,NA,CASSLDLRPTF,TGTGCCAGCAGCTTGGACTTGAGGCCCACCTTC
NA,TRBJ1-2,TRBV5-6,TRBD1,CASSFETGGGHGYTF,TGTGCCAGCAGCTTCGAGACAGGGGGCGGTCATGGCTACACCTTC
NA,TRBJ1-2,TRBV7-9,NA,CASSLVQGQGYGYTF,TGTGCCAGCAGCTTAGTCCAGGGCCAGGGCTATGGCTACACCTTC
NA,TRBJ1-2,TRBV20-1,NA,CSAPGGYTF,TGCAGTGCGCCGGGTGGCTACACCTTC
NA,TRBJ1-2,TRBV7-9,NA,CASSLGGGNYGYTF,TGTGCCAGCAGCTTAGGAGGCGGGAACTATGGCTACACCTTC
NA,TRBJ1-6,TRBV5-6,TRBD1,CASSRDRANSPLHF,TGTGCCAGCAGCCGGGACAGGGCGAATTCACCCCTCCACTTT
NA,TRBJ1-2,TRBV11-2,TRBD1,CASSHLGTGAKRHRGYTF,TGTGCCAGCAGCCACCTCGGGACAGGGGCTAAACGCCACCGTGGCTACACCTTC
NA,TRBJ1-1,TRBV5-5,NA,CASTVLGGGTEAFF,TGTGCCAGCACCGTCCTGGGGGGTGGCACTGAAGCTTTCTTT
NA,TRBJ1-1,TRBV16,TRBD1,CASSLTGGTEAFF,TGTGCCAGCAGCCTGACAGGGGGGACTGAAGCTTTCTTT
NA,TRBJ1-1,TRBV28,NA,CASSTDTSIEAFF,TGTGCCAGCAGTACGGACACTTCGATTGAAGCTTTCTTT
once,TRBJ2-7,TRBV30,TRBD2,CAWTLAGGAYEQYF,TGTGCCTGGACTCTAGCGGGAGGTGCCTACGAGCAGTACTTC
NA,TRBJ2-7,TRBV29-1,NA,CSVEANSYEQYF,TGCAGCGTTGAAGCCAACTCCTACGAGCAGTACTTC
NA,TRBJ2-6,TRBV19,TRBD2,CASSTRTSGRAGANVLTF,TGTGCCAGTAGTACCCGGACTAGCGGGAGGGCTGGGGCCAACGTCCTGACTTTC
NA,TRBJ1-1,TRBV6-1,NA,CASSDVGEAFF,TGTGCCAGCAGTGACGTTGGCGAAGCTTTCTTT
many,TRBJ1-1,TRBV3-1/TRBV3-2,NA,CASSQESDTEAFF,TGTGCCAGCAGCCAAGAGAGTGACACTGAAGCTTTCTTT
NA,TRBJ1-2,TRBV19,TRBD1,CASSDRGQGGYTF,TGTGCCAGTAGCGACAGGGGGCAGGGTGGCTACACCTTC
NA,TRBJ2-3,TRBV9,TRBD2,CASSVAGTRADTQYF,TGTGCCAGCAGCGTAGCTGGGACTAGGGCGGATACGCAGTATTTT
NA,TRBJ1-4,TRBV6-5,NA,CASSYGTAGEKLFF,TGTGCCAGCAGTTACGGGACGGCGGGGGAAAAACTGTTTTTT
NA,TRBJ2-7,TRBV27,NA,CASRPVGLLAVGKQYF,TGTGCCAGCAGGCCCGTGGGGTTACTAGCAGTTGGGAAGCAGTACTTC
few,TRBJ1-5,TRBV6-2/TRBV6-3,TRBD1,CASSSGGQGAGQPQHF,TGTGCCAGCAGTTCTGGCGGACAGGGGGCAGGCCAGCCCCAGCATTTT
once,TRBJ1-4,TRBV15,NA,CATSRDRNEKLFF,TGTGCCACCAGCAGAGACAGAAATGAAAAACTGTTTTTT
NA,TRBJ2-7,TRBV9,NA,CASSVSGTTYDEQYF,TGTGCCAGCAGCGTGAGTGGGACAACTTACGACGAGCAGTACTTC
NA,TRBJ2-3,TRBV7-2,NA,CASSFLGRTDTQYF,TGTGCCAGCAGCTTCTTGGGGCGCACAGATACGCAGTATTTT
NA,TRBJ1-1,TRBV11-3,TRBD1,CASSSGTGRNTEAFF,TGTGCCAGCAGCTCTGGGACAGGGCGGAACACTGAAGCTTTCTTT
NA,TRBJ2-2,TRBV29-1,TRBD1,CSSSGTGSGNTGELFF,TGCAGCTCATCCGGGACAGGGAGCGGGAACACCGGGGAGCTGTTTTTT
NA,TRBJ1-1,TRBV29-1,NA,CSVTPVGGGDTEAFF,TGCAGCGTCACCCCGGTAGGGGGTGGGGACACTGAAGCTTTCTTT
few,TRBJ1-2,TRBV12-3/TRBV12-4,TRBD1,CASRTGQEDYTF,TGTGCCAGCAGAACGGGACAGGAGGACTACACCTTC
few,TRBJ2-1,TRBV3-1/TRBV3-2,TRBD2,CASSPPGLAGVF,TGTGCCAGCAGCCCGCCGGGACTAGCGGGGGTCTTC
NA,TRBJ1-4,TRBV6-5,TRBD1,CASRDRGQTNEKLFF,TGTGCCAGCAGGGACAGGGGGCAAACTAATGAAAAACTGTTTTTT
NA,TRBJ2-7,TRBV7-9,NA,CASSSTGYEQYF,TGTGCCAGCAGTTCTACAGGCTACGAGCAGTACTTC
NA,TRBJ2-7,TRBV5-1,NA,CASSFGNSVYEQYF,TGCGCCAGCAGCTTCGGGAATAGCGTATACGAGCAGTACTTC
NA,TRBJ2-7,TRBV27,NA,CASSLEGSYEQYF,TGTGCCAGCAGTTTAGAGGGCTCCTACGAGCAGTACTTC
NA,TRBJ2-6,TRBV15,TRBD2,CATSRAGGLGANVLTF,TGTGCCACCAGCAGAGCGGGAGGGCTCGGGGCCAACGTCCTGACTTTC
NA,TRBJ1-4,TRBV7-9,NA,CASSSARGPSNEKLFF,TGTGCCAGCAGCTCCGCTCGCGGGCCGTCTAATGAAAAACTGTTTTTT
few,TRBJ1-5,TRBV3-1/TRBV3-2,NA,CASSLRGGAQPQHF,TGTGCCAGCAGCCTCCGTGGAGGGGCTCAGCCCCAGCATTTT
NA,TRBJ2-7,TRBV5-1,NA,CASSPSLTRLGEQYF,TGCGCCAGCAGCCCTTCCCTCACTAGGTTGGGCGAGCAGTACTTC
NA,TRBJ1-6,TRBV28,NA,CASSLLTAGDSPLHF,TGTGCCAGCAGTTTATTGACGGCAGGGGATTCACCCCTCCACTTT
NA,TRBJ1-5,TRBV16,NA,CASTGGFDQPQHF,TGTGCCAGCACCGGGGGTTTCGATCAGCCCCAGCATTTT